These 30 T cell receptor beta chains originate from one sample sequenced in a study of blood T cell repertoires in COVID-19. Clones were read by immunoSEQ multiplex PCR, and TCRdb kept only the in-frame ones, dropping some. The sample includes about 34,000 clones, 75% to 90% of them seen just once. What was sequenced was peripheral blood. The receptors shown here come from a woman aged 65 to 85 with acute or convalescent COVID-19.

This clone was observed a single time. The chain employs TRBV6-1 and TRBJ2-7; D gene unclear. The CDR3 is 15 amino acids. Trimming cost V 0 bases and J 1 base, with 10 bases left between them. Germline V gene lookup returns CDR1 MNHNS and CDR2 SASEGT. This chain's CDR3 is CASSEAAGQSYEQYF. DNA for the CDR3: TGTGCCAGCAGTGAAGCGGCAGGCCAATCCTACGAGCAGTACTTC.

The CDR3 sequence is CASSSQQGSGEKLFF. CDR3 DNA sequence: TGTGCCAGCAGCTCTCAACAGGGGAGTGGTGAAAAACTGTTTTTT. The genes are TRBV7-2 and TRBJ1-4; TRBD1 matches 7 bases. The length of the CDR3 is 15 residues. The trim removed 4 bases at V and 7 bases at J, leaving 9 bases unmatched. Germline-derived CDR1 and CDR2 are SGHTA and FQGNSA.

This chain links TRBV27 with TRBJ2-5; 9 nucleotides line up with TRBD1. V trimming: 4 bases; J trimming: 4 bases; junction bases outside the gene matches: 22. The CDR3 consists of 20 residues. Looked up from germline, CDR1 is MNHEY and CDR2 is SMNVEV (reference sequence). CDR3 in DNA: TGTGCCAGCAGTTCAAATCCCCCCGGGACAGGGTGGTCGAAAGGAGAGACCCAGTACTTC. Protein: CASSSNPPGTGWSKGETQYF.

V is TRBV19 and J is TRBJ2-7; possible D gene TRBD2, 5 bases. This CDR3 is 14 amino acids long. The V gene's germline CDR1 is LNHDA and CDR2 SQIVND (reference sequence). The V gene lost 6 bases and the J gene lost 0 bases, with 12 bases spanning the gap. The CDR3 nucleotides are TGTGCCAGTAGAATCGTAGGGAGCTCCTACGAGCAGTACTTC. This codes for CASRIVGSSYEQYF.

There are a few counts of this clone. Here the CDR3 reads CASSLGQGSYNEQFF. The CDR3 DNA reads TGTGCCAGCAGCTTGGGACAGGGCTCCTACAATGAGCAGTTCTTC. The chain carries TRBV5-4 and TRBJ2-1; 7 nucleotides agree with TRBD1. Per the germline V gene, CDR1 is SGHNT and CDR2 is YYREEE (reference sequence). The CDR3 contains 15 residues. The V segment lost 0 bases and the J segment 0 bases; nucleotides outside the gene matches: 0.

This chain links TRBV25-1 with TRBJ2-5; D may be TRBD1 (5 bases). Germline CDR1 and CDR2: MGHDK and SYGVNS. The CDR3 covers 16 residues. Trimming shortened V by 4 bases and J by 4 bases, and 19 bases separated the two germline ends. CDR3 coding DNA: TGTGCCAGCAGTGGCCCCTATCTAGAAGGGGTAGAGACCCAGTACTTC. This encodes CASSGPYLEGVETQYF.

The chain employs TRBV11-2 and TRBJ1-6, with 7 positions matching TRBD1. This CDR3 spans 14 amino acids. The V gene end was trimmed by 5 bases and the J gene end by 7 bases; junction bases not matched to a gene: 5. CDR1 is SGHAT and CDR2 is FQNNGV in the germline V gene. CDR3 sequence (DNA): TGTGCCAGCAGCCAGACAGGGCAGAATTCACCCCTCCACTTT. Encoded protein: CASSQTGQNSPLHF. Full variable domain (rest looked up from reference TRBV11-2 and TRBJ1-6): EAGVAQSPRYKIIEKRQSVAFWCNPISGHATLYWYQQILGQGPKLLIQFQNNGVVDDSQLPKDRFSAERLKGVDSTLKIQPAKLEDSAVYLCASSQTGQNSPLHFGNGTRLTVT.

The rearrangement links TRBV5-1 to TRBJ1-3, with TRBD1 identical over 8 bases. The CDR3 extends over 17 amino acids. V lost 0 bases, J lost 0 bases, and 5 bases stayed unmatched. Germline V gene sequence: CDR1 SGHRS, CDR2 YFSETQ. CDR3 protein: CASSLVDRGSSGNTIYF. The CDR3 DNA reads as TGCGCCAGCAGCTTGGTTGACAGGGGATCCTCTGGAAACACCATATATTTT. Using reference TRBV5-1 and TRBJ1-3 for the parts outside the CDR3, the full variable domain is KAGVTQTPRYLIKTRGQQVTLSCSPISGHRSVSWYQQTPGQGLQFLFEYFSETQRNKGNFPGRFSGRQFSNSRSEMNVSTLELGDSALYLCASSLVDRGSSGNTIYFGEGSWLTVV.

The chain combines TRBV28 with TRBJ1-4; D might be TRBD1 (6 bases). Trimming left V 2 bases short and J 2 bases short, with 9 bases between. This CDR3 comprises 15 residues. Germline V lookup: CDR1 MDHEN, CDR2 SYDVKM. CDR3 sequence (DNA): TGTGCCAGCAGTTTAGGGGGGGCGACTAATGAAAAACTGTTTTTT. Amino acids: CASSLGGATNEKLFF. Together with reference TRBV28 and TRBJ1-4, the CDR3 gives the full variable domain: DVKVTQSSRYLVKRTGEKVFLECVQDMDHENMFWYRQDPGLGLRLIYFSYDVKMKEKGDIPEGYSVSREKKERFSLILESASTNQTSMYLCASSLGGATNEKLFFGSGTQLSVL.

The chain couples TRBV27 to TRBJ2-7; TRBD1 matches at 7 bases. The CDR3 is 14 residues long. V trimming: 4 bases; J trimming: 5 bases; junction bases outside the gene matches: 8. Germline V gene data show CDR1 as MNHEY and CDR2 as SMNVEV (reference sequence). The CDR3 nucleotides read TGTGCCAGCAGTTCCCCTGCGACAGGGAACGAGCAGTACTTC. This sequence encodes CASSSPATGNEQYF.

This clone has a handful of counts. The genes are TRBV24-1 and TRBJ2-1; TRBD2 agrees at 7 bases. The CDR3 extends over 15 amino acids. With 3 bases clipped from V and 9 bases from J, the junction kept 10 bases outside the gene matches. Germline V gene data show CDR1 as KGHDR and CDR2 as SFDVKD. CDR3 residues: CATSDTGGHGGEQFF. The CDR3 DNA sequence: TGTGCCACCAGTGATACGGGGGGTCACGGGGGTGAGCAGTTCTTC.

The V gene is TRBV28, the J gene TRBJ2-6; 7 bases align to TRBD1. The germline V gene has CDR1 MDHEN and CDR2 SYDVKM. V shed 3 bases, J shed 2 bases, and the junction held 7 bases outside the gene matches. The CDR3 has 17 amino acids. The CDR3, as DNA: TGTGCCAGCAGTTTTTACAGGGGAGTACCTGGGGCCAACGTCCTGACTTTC. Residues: CASSFYRGVPGANVLTF.

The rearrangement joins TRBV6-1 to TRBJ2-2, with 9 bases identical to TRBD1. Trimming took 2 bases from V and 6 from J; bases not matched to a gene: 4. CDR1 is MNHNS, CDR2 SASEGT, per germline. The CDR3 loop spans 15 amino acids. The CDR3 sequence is CASSESTGGPGELFF. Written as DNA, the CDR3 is TGTGCCAGCAGTGAATCCACAGGGGGCCCCGGGGAGCTGTTTTTT.

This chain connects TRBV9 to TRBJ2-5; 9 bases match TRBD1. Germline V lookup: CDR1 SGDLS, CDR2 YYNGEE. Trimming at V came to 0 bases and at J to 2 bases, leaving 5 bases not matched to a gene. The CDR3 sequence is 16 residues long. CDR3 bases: TGTGCCAGCAGCGTAGGCAACAGGGGGCTGCAAGAGACCCAGTACTTC. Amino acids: CASSVGNRGLQETQYF.

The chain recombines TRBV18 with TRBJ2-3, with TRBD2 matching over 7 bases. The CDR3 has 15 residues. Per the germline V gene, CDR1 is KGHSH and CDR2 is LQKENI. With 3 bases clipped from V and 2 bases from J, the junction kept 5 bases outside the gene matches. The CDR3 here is CASSPNGGTTDTQYF. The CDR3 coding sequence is TGTGCCAGCTCACCGAACGGGGGGACCACAGATACGCAGTATTTT.

Written as DNA, the CDR3 is TGCGCCAGCAGCTGGACCGGGGGGGCCTACGAGCAGTACTTC. Amino acid sequence: CASSWTGGAYEQYF. This chain links TRBV5-1 with TRBJ2-7, with 8 bases fitting TRBD2. This CDR3 spans 14 amino acids. J lost 2 bases, V lost 3 bases, and 4 bases had no gene match. Germline loops: CDR1 SGHRS, CDR2 YFSETQ.

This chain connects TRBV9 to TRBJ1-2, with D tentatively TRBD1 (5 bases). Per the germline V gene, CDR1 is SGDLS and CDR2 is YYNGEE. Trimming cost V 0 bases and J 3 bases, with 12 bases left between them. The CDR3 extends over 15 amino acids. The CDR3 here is CASSVEVGGYYGYTF. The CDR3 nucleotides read TGTGCCAGCAGCGTAGAGGTGGGGGGATACTATGGCTACACCTTC.

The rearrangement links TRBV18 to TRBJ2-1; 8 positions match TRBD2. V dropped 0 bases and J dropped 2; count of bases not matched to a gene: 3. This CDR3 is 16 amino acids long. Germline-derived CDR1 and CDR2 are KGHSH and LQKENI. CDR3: CASSPPQAGAYNEQFF. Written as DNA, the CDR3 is TGTGCCAGCTCACCACCACAAGCGGGAGCCTACAATGAGCAGTTCTTC.

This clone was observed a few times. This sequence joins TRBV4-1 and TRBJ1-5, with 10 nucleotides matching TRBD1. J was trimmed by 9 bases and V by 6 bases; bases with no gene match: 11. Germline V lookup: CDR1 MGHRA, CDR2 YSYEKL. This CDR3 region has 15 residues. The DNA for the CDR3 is TGCGCCAGCAGTACTGCCGGGACAGGGGAAGGGCCCCAGCATTTT. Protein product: CASSTAGTGEGPQHF.

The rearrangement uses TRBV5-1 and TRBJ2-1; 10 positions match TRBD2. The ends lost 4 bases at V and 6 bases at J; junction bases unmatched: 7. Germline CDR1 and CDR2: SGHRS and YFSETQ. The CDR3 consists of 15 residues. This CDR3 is CASSRTLAGANEQFF. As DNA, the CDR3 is TGCGCCAGCAGCCGTACTCTAGCGGGGGCCAATGAGCAGTTCTTC.

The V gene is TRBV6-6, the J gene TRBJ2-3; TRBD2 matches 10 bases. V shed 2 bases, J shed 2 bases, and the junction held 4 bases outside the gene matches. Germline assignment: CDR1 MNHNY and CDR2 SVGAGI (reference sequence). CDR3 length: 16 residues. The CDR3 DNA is TGTGCCAGCAGTTACGGGCTAGCGGGGGCCACAGATACGCAGTATTTT. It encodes CASSYGLAGATDTQYF.

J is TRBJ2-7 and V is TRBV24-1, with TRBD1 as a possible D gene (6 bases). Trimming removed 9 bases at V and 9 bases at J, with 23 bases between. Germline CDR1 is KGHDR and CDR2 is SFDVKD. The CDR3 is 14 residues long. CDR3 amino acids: CATEPSGEGGRQYF. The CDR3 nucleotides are TGTGCCACCGAACCTTCAGGGGAAGGGGGTCGGCAGTACTTC.

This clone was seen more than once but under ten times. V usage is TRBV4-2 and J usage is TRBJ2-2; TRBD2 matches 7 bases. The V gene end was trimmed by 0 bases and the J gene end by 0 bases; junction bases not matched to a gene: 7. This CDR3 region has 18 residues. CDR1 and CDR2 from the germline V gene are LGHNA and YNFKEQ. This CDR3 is CASSQDPTGGSNTGELFF. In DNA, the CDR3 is TGTGCCAGCAGCCAAGATCCTACGGGGGGTTCGAACACCGGGGAGCTGTTTTTT.

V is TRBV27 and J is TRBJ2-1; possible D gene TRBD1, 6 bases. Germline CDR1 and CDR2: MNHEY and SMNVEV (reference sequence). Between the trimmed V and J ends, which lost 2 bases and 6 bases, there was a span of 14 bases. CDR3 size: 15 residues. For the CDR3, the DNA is TGTGCCAGCAGTTTAAAGCCCCGGGACACCAATGAGCAGTTCTTC. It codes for CASSLKPRDTNEQFF.

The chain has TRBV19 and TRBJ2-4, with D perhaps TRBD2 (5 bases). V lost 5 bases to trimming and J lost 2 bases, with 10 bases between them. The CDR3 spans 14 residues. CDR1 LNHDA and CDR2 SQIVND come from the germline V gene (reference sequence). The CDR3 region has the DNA TGTGCCAGTAGTCTGGGAGCTCCCAAAAACATTCAGTACTTC. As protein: CASSLGAPKNIQYF.

DNA for the CDR3: TGTGCCAGCAGCCCGGGACTCCACAACACAGATACGCAGTATTTT. Amino acids: CASSPGLHNTDTQYF. This chain uses TRBV5-6 with TRBJ2-3, with D possibly TRBD2 on 6 matching bases. CDR1 is SGHDT and CDR2 is YYEEEE in the germline V gene. The CDR3 is 15 residues long. The V end lost 4 bases, the J end lost 2 bases, and 14 bases lay between the germline ends.

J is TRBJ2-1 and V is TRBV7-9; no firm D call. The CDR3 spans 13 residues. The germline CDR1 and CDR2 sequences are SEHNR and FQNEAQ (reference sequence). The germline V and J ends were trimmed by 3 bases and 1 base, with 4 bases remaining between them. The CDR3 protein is CASSFTSYNEQFF. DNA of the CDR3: TGTGCCAGCAGCTTCACTTCCTACAATGAGCAGTTCTTC.

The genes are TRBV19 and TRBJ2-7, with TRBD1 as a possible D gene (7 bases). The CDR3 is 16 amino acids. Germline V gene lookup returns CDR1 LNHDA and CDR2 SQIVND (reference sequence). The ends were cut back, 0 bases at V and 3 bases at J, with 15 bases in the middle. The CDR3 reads CASSIDPPGGNYEQYF. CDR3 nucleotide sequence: TGTGCCAGTAGTATAGATCCTCCAGGGGGGAACTACGAGCAGTACTTC.

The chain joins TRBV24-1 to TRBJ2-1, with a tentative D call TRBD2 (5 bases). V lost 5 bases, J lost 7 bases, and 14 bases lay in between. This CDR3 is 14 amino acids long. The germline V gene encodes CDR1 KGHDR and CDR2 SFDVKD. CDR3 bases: TGTGCCACCAGTGTAGGGCTAGCTAGGAATGAGCAGTTCTTC. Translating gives CATSVGLARNEQFF.

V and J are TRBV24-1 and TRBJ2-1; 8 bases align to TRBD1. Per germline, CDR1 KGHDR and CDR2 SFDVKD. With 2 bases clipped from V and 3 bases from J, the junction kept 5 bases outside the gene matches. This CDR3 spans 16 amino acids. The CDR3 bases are TGTGCCACCAGTGATTGGGACACAGGGGGCTACAATGAGCAGTTCTTC. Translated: CATSDWDTGGYNEQFF.